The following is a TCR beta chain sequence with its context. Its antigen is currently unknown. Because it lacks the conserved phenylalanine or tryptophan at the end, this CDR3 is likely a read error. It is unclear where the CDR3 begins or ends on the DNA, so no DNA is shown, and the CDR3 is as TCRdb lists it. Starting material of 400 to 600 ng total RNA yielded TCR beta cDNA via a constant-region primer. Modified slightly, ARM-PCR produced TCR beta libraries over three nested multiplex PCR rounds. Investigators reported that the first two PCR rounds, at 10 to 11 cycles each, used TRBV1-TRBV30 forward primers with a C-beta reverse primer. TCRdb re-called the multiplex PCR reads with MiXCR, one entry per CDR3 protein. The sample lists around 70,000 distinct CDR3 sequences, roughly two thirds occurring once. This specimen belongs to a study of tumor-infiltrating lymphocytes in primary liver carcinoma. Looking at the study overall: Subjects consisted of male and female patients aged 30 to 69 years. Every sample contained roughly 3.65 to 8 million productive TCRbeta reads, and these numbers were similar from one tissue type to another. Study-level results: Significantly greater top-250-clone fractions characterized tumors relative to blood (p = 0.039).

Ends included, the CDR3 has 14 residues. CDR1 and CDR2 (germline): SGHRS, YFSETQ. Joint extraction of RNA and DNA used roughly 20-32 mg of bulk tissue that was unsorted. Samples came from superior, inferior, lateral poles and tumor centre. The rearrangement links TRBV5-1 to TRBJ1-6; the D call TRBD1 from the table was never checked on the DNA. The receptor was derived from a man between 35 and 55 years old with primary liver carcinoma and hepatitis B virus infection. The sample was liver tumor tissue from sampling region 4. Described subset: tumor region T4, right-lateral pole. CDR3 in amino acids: CASSLRTGVSPRHL.